One sample yielded the 3 T cell receptor beta chains listed below, sequenced in a study of Graves' ophthalmopathy and Graves' hyperthyroidism. Amplification of TCR beta CDR3 regions used RNA transcripts. HTBI primers were used in a first-round RT-PCR, which preceded a second-round multiplex PCR. A single record per CDR3 protein comes from TCRdb applying MiXCR to the multiplex PCR reads. The table has around 600,000 distinct CDR3 sequences, under 50% seen once; the top ten hold 3.3%. The sequencing input was peripheral blood. The receptors originated from an adult man with Graves' ophthalmopathy.

For this clonotype: This may be a read error, as it is one base from a much larger clone. V usage is TRBV10-3 and J usage is TRBJ1-5; possibly TRBD1 for D (5 bases). The CDR3 is made up of 15 amino acids. Trimming took 4 bases from V and 5 from J, leaving 15 bases between them. Germline CDR1 and CDR2: ENHRY and SYGVKD. The CDR3 DNA is TGTGCCATCAGTGTCCGCGGGTTGGGGCATCAGCCCCAGCATTTT. Its translation is CAISVRGLGHQPQHF.

The table lists this clonotype with many counts. The chain links TRBV29-1 to TRBJ1-1, with unresolved D. Germline loops: CDR1 SQVTM, CDR2 ANQGSEA. The CDR3 contains 12 residues. V was cut by 5 bases and J by 1 base, with 8 bases left in between. CDR3 DNA sequence: TGCAGCGTTATACATGGGAACACTGAAGCTTTCTTT. Amino acid sequence: CSVIHGNTEAFF. The variable domain in full, with the rest retrieved from reference TRBV29-1 and TRBJ1-1, is SAVISQKPSRDICQRGTSLTIQCQVDSQVTMMFWYRQQPGQSLTLIATANQGSEATYESGFVIDKFPISRPNLTFSTLTVSNMSPEDSSIYLCSVIHGNTEAFFGQGTRLTVV.

In its sample, this clonotype was seen many times. J is TRBJ1-5 and V is TRBV10-3; D unresolved. V lost 10 bases and J 2 bases, leaving 15 bases between the germline ends. The CDR3 is 14 amino acids. From germline, CDR1 is ENHRY and CDR2 SYGVKD. CDR3 nucleotide sequence: TGTGCCACCGCTGACACCTATGGCAATCAGCCCCAGCATTTT. Translated, it gives CATADTYGNQPQHF.